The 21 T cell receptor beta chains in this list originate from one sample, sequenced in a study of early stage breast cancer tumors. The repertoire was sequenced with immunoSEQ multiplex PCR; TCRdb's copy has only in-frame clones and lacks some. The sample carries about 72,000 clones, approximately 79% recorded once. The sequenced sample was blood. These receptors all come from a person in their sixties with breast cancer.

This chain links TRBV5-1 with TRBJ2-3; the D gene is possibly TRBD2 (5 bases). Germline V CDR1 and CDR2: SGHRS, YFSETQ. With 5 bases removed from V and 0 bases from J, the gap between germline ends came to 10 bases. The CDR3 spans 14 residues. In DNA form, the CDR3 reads TGCGCCAGCAGATCCCTAGCTAGCACAGATACGCAGTATTTT. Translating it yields CASRSLASTDTQYF.

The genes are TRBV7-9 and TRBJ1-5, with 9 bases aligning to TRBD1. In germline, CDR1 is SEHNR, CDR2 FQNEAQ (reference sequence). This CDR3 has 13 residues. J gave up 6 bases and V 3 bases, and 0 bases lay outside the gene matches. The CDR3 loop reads CASSLDRGQPQHF. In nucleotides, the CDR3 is TGTGCCAGCAGCTTGGACAGGGGTCAGCCCCAGCATTTT. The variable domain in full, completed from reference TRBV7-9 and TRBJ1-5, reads DTGVSQNPRHKITKRGQNVTFRCDPISEHNRLYWYRQTLGQGPEFLTYFQNEAQLEKSRLLSDRFSAERPKGSFSTLEIQRTEQGDSAMYLCASSLDRGQPQHFGDGTRLSIL.

CDR3 coding DNA: TGTGCCAGCAGCAAGGCCTACAATGAGCAGTTCTTC. Protein: CASSKAYNEQFF. The chain has TRBV9 and TRBJ2-1; D gene ambiguous. Trimming left V 4 bases short and J 2 bases short, with 4 bases between. Germline loops: CDR1 SGDLS, CDR2 YYNGEE. The CDR3 length is 12 residues.

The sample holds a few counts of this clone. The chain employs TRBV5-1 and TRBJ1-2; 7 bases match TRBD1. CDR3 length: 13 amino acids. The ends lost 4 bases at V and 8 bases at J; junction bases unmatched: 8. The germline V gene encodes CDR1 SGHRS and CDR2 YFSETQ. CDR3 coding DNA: TGCGCCAGCAGCGTTCGGACAGGAGAAGGCTACACCTTC. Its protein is CASSVRTGEGYTF.

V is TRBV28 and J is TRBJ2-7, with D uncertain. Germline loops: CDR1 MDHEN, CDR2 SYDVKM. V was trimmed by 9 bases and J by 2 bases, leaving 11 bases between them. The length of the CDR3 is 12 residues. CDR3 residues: CASQTVTYEQYF. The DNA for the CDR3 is TGTGCCAGTCAAACAGTAACCTACGAGCAGTACTTC.

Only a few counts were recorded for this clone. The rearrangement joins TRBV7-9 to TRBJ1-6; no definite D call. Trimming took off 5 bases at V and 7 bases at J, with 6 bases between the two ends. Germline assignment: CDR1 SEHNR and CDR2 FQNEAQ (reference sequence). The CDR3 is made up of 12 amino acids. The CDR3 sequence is CASSDQNSPLHF. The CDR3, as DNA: TGTGCCAGCAGCGACCAGAATTCACCCCTCCACTTT.

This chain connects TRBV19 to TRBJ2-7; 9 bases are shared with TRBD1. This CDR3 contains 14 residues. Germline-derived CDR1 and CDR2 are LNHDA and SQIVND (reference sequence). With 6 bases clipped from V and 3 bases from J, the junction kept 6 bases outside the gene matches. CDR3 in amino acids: CASSLRDRVYEQYF. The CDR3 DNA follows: TGTGCCAGTAGCCTCCGGGACAGGGTCTACGAGCAGTACTTC.

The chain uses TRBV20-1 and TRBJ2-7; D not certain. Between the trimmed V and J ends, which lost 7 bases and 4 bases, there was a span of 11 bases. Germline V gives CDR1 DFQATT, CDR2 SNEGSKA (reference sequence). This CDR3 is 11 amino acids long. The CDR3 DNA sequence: TGCAGTGTTGCGGACGGATACGAGCAGTACTTC. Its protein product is CSVADGYEQYF.

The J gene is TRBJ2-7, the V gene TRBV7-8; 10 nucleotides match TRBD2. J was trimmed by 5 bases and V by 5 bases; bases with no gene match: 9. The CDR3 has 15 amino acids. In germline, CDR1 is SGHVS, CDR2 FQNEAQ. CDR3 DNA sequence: TGTGCCAGCAGCCACCGGCGAGCGGGAGGGCACGAGCAGTACTTC. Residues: CASSHRRAGGHEQYF.

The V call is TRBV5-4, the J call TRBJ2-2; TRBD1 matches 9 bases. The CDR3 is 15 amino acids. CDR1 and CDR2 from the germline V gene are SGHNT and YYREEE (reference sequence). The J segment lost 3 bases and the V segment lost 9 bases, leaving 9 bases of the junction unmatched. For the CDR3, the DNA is TGTGCCACCCTCCCGGGACAGGGTTACACCGGGGAGCTGTTTTTT. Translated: CATLPGQGYTGELFF.

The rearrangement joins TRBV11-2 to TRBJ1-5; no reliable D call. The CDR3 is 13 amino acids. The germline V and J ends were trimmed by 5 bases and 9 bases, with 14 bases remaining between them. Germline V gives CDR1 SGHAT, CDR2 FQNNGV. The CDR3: CASSARDMGPQHF. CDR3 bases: TGTGCCAGCAGCGCAAGGGATATGGGGCCCCAGCATTTT.

The CDR3 region has the DNA TGTGCCTGGAGTGTCTCGGCATCCCCAACCAGGGGAAACACCATATATTTT. Translation gives CAWSVSASPTRGNTIYF. The chain recombines TRBV30 with TRBJ1-3, with unresolved D. The germline CDR1 and CDR2 sequences are GTSNPN and SVGIG (reference sequence). The CDR3 is 17 residues long. V was clipped by 0 bases and J by 4 bases, with 19 bases between them. The full variable domain, in which reference TRBV30 and TRBJ1-3 provide the parts outside the CDR3, is SQTIHQWPATLVQPVGSPLSLECTVEGTSNPNLYWYRQAAGRGLQLLFYSVGIGQISSEVPQNLSASRPQDRQFILSSKKLLLSDSGFYLCAWSVSASPTRGNTIYFGEGSWLTVV.

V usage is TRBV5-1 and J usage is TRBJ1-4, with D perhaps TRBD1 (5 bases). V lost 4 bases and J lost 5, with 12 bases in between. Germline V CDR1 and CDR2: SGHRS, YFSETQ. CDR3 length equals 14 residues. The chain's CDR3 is CASSAQGGNEKLFF. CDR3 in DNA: TGCGCCAGCAGCGCCCAGGGAGGGAATGAAAAACTGTTTTTT.

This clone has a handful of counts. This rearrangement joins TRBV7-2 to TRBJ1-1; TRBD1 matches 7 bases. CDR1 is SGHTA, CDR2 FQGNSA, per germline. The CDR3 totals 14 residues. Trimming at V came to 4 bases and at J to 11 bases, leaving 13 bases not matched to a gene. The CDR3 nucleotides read TGTGCCAGCAGCTCTACCCCCAGGGGGTGGGCGGCTTTCTTT. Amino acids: CASSSTPRGWAAFF.

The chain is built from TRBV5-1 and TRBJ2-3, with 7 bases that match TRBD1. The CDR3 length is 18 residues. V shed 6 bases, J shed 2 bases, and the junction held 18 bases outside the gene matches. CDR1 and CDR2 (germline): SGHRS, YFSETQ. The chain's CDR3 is CASTRPSLGGTATDTQYF. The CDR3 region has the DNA TGCGCCAGCACCCGCCCCTCCTTAGGGGGCACGGCCACAGATACGCAGTATTTT.

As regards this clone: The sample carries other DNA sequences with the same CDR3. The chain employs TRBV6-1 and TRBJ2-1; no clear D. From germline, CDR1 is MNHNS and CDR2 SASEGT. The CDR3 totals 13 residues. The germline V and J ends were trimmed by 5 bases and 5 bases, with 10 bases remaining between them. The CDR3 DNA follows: TGTGCCAGCAGTTCCTCGGGCCACAATGAGCAGTTCTTC. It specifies CASSSSGHNEQFF.

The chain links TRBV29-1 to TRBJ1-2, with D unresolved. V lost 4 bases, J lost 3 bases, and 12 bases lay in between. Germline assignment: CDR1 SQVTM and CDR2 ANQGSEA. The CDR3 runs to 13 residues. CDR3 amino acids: CSVVGGEHYGYTF. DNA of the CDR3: TGCAGCGTTGTGGGCGGCGAGCACTATGGCTACACCTTC.

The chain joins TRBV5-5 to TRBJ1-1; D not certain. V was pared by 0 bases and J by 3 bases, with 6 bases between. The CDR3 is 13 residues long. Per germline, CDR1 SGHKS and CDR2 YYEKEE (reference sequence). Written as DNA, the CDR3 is TGTGCCAGCAGCTTGGCGGGTGACACTGAAGCTTTCTTT. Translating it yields CASSLAGDTEAFF. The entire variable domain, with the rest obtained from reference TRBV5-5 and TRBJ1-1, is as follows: DAGVTQSPTHLIKTRGQQVTLRCSPISGHKSVSWYQQVLGQGPQFIFQYYEKEERGRGNFPDRFSARQFPNYSSELNVNALLLGDSALYLCASSLAGDTEAFFGQGTRLTVV.

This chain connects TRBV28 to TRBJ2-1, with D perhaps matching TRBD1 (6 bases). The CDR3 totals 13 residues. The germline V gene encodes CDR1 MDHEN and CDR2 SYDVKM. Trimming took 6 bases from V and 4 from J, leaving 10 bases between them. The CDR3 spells CASRGTPYNEQFF. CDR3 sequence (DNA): TGTGCCAGCAGGGGGACACCTTACAATGAGCAGTTCTTC.

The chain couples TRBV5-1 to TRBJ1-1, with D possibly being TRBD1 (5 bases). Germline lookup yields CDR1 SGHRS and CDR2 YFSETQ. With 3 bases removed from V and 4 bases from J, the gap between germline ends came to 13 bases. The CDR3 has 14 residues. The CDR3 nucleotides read TGCGCCAGCAGCTGGGGGGGAGGGGCCACTGAAGCTTTCTTT. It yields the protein CASSWGGGATEAFF.

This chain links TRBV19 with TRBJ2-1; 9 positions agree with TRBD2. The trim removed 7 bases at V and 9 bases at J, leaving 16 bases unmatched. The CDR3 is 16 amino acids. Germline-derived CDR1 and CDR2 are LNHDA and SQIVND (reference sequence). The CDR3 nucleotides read TGTGCCAGTACCCCCCCAGGTAGCGGGGGAACGGGTGAGCAGTTCTTC. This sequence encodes CASTPPGSGGTGEQFF. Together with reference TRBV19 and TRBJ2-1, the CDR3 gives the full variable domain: DGGITQSPKYLFRKEGQNVTLSCEQNLNHDAMYWYRQDPGQGLRLIYYSQIVNDFQKGDIAEGYSVSREKKESFPLTVTSAQKNPTAFYLCASTPPGSGGTGEQFFGPGTRLTVL.